Shown below are 8 T cell receptor beta chains from a single sample sequenced in a study of cytomegalovirus exposure and HLA in healthy donors. Amplification used 60 Vbeta primers and 13 Jbeta primers. The protocol was immunoSEQ multiplex PCR, while the TCRdb copy is restricted to in-frame clones and leaves out a portion. The table records 100,000 or so clones, around 72% of them present only once. The sample comprised PBMCs. The receptor set was obtained from a man in his forties or fifties in good health and CMV-seronegative.

This clone showed up just a few times. This chain links TRBV5-6 with TRBJ1-1; possibly TRBD1 for D (5 bases). CDR1 and CDR2 from the germline V gene are SGHDT and YYEEEE. This CDR3 contains 14 residues. V lost 0 bases and J 5 bases, leaving 11 bases between the germline ends. DNA for the CDR3: TGTGCCAGCAGCTTGGTTGGGGGGTTAACTGAAGCTTTCTTT. Translated: CASSLVGGLTEAFF.

This clone came up a few times. The chain couples TRBV7-2 to TRBJ2-1; TRBD1 matches 9 bases. The J segment lost 3 bases and the V segment lost 0 bases, leaving 6 bases of the junction unmatched. The CDR3 runs to 17 residues. The germline gives CDR1 SGHTA, CDR2 FQGNSA. This chain's CDR3 is CASSLAGTGLFYNEQFF. The CDR3 nucleotides read TGTGCCAGCAGCTTAGCAGGGACAGGGTTGTTCTACAATGAGCAGTTCTTC. The full variable domain, in which reference TRBV7-2 and TRBJ2-1 provide the parts outside the CDR3, is GAGVSQSPSNKVTEKGKDVELRCDPISGHTALYWYRQSLGQGLEFLIYFQGNSAPDKSGLPSDRFSAERTGGSVSTLTIQRTQQEDSAVYLCASSLAGTGLFYNEQFFGPGTRLTVL.

J is TRBJ2-5 and V is TRBV18; D is unclear. V was clipped by 3 bases and J by 3 bases, with 11 bases between them. Germline CDR1 is KGHSH and CDR2 is LQKENI. The CDR3 totals 14 residues. CDR3: CASSPSEVEETQYF. The CDR3, as DNA: TGTGCCAGCTCACCTTCCGAGGTGGAAGAGACCCAGTACTTC.

The genes are TRBV2 and TRBJ2-7; 10 bases match TRBD2. This CDR3 contains 17 residues. Germline assignment: CDR1 SNHLY and CDR2 FYNNEI. Unmatched junction bases numbered 8, after V lost 0 bases and J lost 3 bases. CDR3 loop: CASSEAASGGALYEQYF. CDR3 bases: TGTGCCAGCAGTGAAGCGGCCAGCGGGGGGGCCCTCTACGAGCAGTACTTC. The full variable domain, with the rest looked up from reference TRBV2 and TRBJ2-7, is EPEVTQTPSHQVTQMGQEVILRCVPISNHLYFYWYRQILGQKVEFLVSFYNNEISEKSEIFDDQFSVERPDGSNFTLKIRSTKLEDSAMYFCASSEAASGGALYEQYFGPGTRLTVT.

The CDR3 DNA is TGTGCCAGCAGCCAATCCCGGACTAGCGGGGGGGCCATGGATACGCAGTATTTT. Translating it yields CASSQSRTSGGAMDTQYF. The V gene is TRBV4-2, the J gene TRBJ2-3; 15 positions match TRBD2. Looked up from germline, CDR1 is LGHNA and CDR2 is YNFKEQ. This CDR3 is 18 amino acids long. V gave up 2 bases and J gave up 6 bases; unmatched junction bases: 9.

CDR3 loop: CASSQGGGQHTDTQYF. The CDR3 nucleotides read TGTGCCAGCAGCCAAGGCGGGGGACAACACACAGATACGCAGTATTTT. The gene calls are TRBV7-9 and TRBJ2-3; tentatively, D is TRBD2 (7 bases). The V end lost 5 bases, the J end lost 2 bases, and 17 bases lay between the germline ends. Germline V gene lookup returns CDR1 SEHNR and CDR2 FQNEAQ (reference sequence). The CDR3 is 16 amino acids.

The chain is built from TRBV21-1 and TRBJ1-5. TRBV21-1 is described as a pseudogene. The CDR3 extends over 16 amino acids. DNA for the CDR3: TGTGCCAGCAGCAAAGCCCGGGGATATAGCAATCAGCCCCAGCATTTT. Protein product: CASSKARGYSNQPQHF.

CDR3 nucleotides: TGTGCCAGCTCCGCGGGGGGCTATGGCTACACCTTC. This sequence encodes CASSAGGYGYTF. The V and J genes are TRBV18 and TRBJ1-2; D perhaps matches TRBD1 (5 bases). Trimming cost V 6 bases and J 4 bases, with 9 bases left between them. Per the germline V gene, CDR1 is KGHSH and CDR2 is LQKENI. There are 12 residues in the CDR3.